This T cell receptor (beta chain) was identified in a study of cytomegalovirus exposure and HLA in healthy donors (dated by TCRdb to about 2017). For the wider study: In an earlier analysis of approximately 640 of the donors, 276 Gb of sequence data and 90 million to 120 million unique TCR beta sequences from 150 million to 200 million T cells were reported. In a later genetic analysis, genome-wide SNP genotypes for 398 of the 666 donors were used, and that subset was treated as a discovery cohort. Rather than using new phenotypic data, the later analysis identified candidate immune exposures from TCR beta sequences and from how often those sequences occurred across donors. Around 320 gigabases of sequencing data and tens of millions of unique TCR sequences were included in an early release covering 550 to 650 HLA-typed donors. A handful of DR-DQ haplotypes were treated as single units for association and clustering because of strong linkage in the cohort. HLA typing covered class I and class II loci at four-digit resolution. In addition to the first cohort of around 670 subjects, a separate validation cohort of over 90 different subjects was used. Of the roughly 410 genotyped donors, 75% to 85% were placed in the genetic ancestry cluster associated with self-reported Caucasian donors. The study aimed to test whether signatures of past pathogen exposure could be identified by cataloging public T cell receptors. The T cell repertoires of about 700 subjects were profiled by immunosequencing and related to cytomegalovirus serostatus. Donor age, sex, ethnicity and CMV serostatus were compiled alongside the repertoire data. An earlier analysis of about 620 of the donors applied high-throughput TCR beta sequencing to assess whether each TCR beta V gene segment acted as functional or pseudogenic. Across approximately 420 genotyped donors of the cohort, an average of roughly 200,000 unique TCR beta nucleotide sequences per donor were sequenced, and roughly 17% of those sequences were non-productive. High-throughput TCR immunosequencing, statistical association of individual TCRs with disease status, and machine learning were combined to predict cytomegalovirus infection status. Every repertoire in the discovery cohort had been generated on one and the same sequencing platform. A later analysis re-examined previously published TCR beta repertoires from roughly 720 donors and added high-resolution HLA genotyping to investigate patterns of TCR occurrence. The number of donors typed differed by locus, with about 629-640 for A, B, C, DRB1 and DQB1, roughly 550 for DQA1, under 610 for DPA1, and about 450 for DPB1. Here is what the overall study found, with its caveats: Because the 87-base-pair reads could not distinguish some IMGT-functional V segments, including TRBV6-2 and TRBV6-3, those segments were excluded. A later genetic analysis reported fewer N-insertions in productive TCRs among donors in an Asian-associated ancestry cluster than the roughly 700-donor mean. When HLA alleles, especially DR and DQ, strongly co-occurred, attributing TCR associations to individual alleles was difficult. A later analysis found that most CMV-associated TCR beta chains appeared HLA-restricted, with HLA associations seemingly driven largely by CMV exposure. Across donors, most TCR sequences were observed very rarely, whereas some public TCRs were present in many individuals. For the cohort, immune exposure information was limited to CMV serostatus. A further reported finding was that TCR beta sequences accurately predicted the HLA-A and HLA-B alleles for most subjects in the first cohort. Correlated functional status among segregating V segments might be attributable to linkage disequilibrium, but an unknown experimental factor could not be ruled out. The earlier analysis of about 600 of the donors excluded around 17 rarely observed V segments, including chromosome 9 orphons, because counts were too low. A later genetic analysis associated a missense DCLRE1C variant with V-gene and J-gene trimming of TCR beta chains, and an independent cohort replicated the association. Only TCR beta chains were sequenced in this cohort, and the absence of alpha or paired-chain data limited detectable features. HLA typing was unavailable for some donors at each locus, so association tests used only the typed subset. A few of the identified cytomegalovirus-associated TCR beta chains were confirmed in vitro to be specific for cytomegalovirus antigens. The authors suggested that the approach could potentially be extended to other disease states and immunological phenotypes. In the study, about 150 TCR beta chains were listed as associated with cytomegalovirus. A later analysis associated 17,000 or so TCR beta sequences with specific HLA alleles at a false discovery rate of 0.05. In a later analysis, the rate of TCR association differed among HLA loci, with DRB1 alleles having the most associated TCRs and HLA-C alleles having the fewest. Several of the top co-occurrence clusters appeared to be linked to parvovirus B19, influenza, CMV and Epstein-Barr virus, according to a later analysis. The classifier was reported to diagnose cytomegalovirus status with high specificity and sensitivity in both the original cohort and the validation cohort. Roughly uniform sequencing depth across donors was assumed in presence/absence analyses, although this assumption may not hold. In an earlier analysis of approximately 590 of the donors, most TCR beta V segments appeared in productive rearrangements about 90% or about 30% of the time, broadly matching IMGT annotations. A cluster of highly shared sequence variants was judged likely to represent a technical artifact of the sequencing pipeline. In a later analysis, HLA-associated TCR beta chains were found to be more clonally expanded and to have lower generation probabilities than equally common non-associated chains.

The protocol used for the library was the immunoSEQ multiplex PCR assay. For the multiplex PCR, a mixture combining 60 forward primers for TCR Vbeta segments and 13 reverse primers for TCR Jbeta segments was used. A multiplex PCR assay on genomic DNA amplified the CDR3 region of rearranged TCR beta genes. The amplified TCR beta libraries were sequenced on the Illumina HiSeq System as 87-base-pair reads. The authors' pipeline ran thus. A later analysis tallied some 79 million unique TCR beta chains across the 666 repertoires, and approximately 12 million of those chains were shared by two or more donors. Raw reads were error-corrected and collapsed into unique sequences by a nearest-neighbor algorithm in which closely related sequences were merged to remove PCR and sequencing errors. CDR3 sequences were aligned to IMGT reference sequences to assign V, D and J gene segments. For a sequence to be retained, at least a six-nucleotide match to both a V gene segment and a J gene segment was required. Rearrangements were called productive when the CDR3 lacked stop codons and stayed in frame with V and J; all others were non-productive. CDR3 was defined according to IMGT convention as the region running from the second conserved V-encoded cysteine to the conserved J-encoded phenylalanine. The earlier analysis of 587 of the donors excluded sequences that lacked an unambiguous match to a single V gene segment. An earlier analysis of some 500 of the donors classified V segments as functional when productive rearrangements were above 56.7% and as segregating when the standard deviation between donors was above 5%. To diagnose cytomegalovirus status from the catalog of TCR beta chain sequences, a statistical classification framework was built. In a later analysis, V and J genes were assigned by comparing TCR nucleotide sequences against IMGT/GENE-DB human TR gene sequences. Using the TCRdist pipeline, a later analysis assigned CDR3 sequences along with most-parsimonious VDJ recombination scenarios. In a later analysis, each TCR beta chain was defined by its CDR3 amino acid sequence together with its V-gene family, and reads lacking a unique V-gene family were excluded. To address suspected cross-contamination and a sequencing artifact, a later analysis removed a few hundred highly shared, low-generation-probability nucleotide sequences. A later analysis calculated a clonal expansion index for each public chain from normalized within-repertoire ranks of inferred template counts. In a later analysis, generation probabilities were computed with a VDJ recombination model fitted to out-of-frame rearrangements, and the resulting probabilities were checked against IGoR. A later analysis scored TCR-TCR, TCR-HLA and TCR-CMV co-occurrence with hypergeometric tests, applying a repertoire-size bias correction to TCR pairs. False discovery rates were estimated in a later analysis by permuting HLA or CMV assignments 20 times. In a later analysis, co-occurring TCRs were grouped with DBSCAN, and TCRdist sequence similarity was added when clustering was performed within HLA-allele-positive subsets. Co-occurrence clustering excluded repertoires with fewer than 30,000 or more than 120,000 public chains, plus five with anomalous nucleotide sharing. The clones in this table, taken by TCRdb from immuneACCESS, are in-frame only. Not every clone is retained; where verified, under half of the shortfall comes from an unresolved V gene, and the cause of the rest is unknown. For V, J and clone size, that table is used; D and trimming come from the DNA. In all, the sample holds roughly 160,000 clones, and about two thirds of those were seen once. The ten largest account for about 2.7% of the sample.

For this clone: The specificity of this receptor is unknown. The record has no base qualities; no much larger clone is one base away.

The cohort comprised more than 550 healthy bone marrow donors. At the time of sampling, every cohort member was nominally healthy, though immune exposures that went unrecorded were likely present. The donor tested CMV seronegative, placing the donor among the 352 seronegative members of the cohort. Each donor provided a peripheral blood sample, and peripheral blood mononuclear cells were used for TCR beta sequencing. Genomic DNA extraction from the blood cell samples was performed with the Qiagen DNeasy Blood Extraction Kit. V is reduced by 4 bases and J by 5 bases, leaving a spacing of 9 bases between them. CDR1 and CDR2 were assigned from the germline V gene as ENHRY and SYGVKD. The CDR3 starts with the cysteine, ends with the phenylalanine, and has 13 residues. Only CDR3 DNA remains: 39 bases, in frame from the first base.

Specimen: PBMCs. This receptor was taken from a woman younger than 45 in good health and CMV-seronegative. The chain couples TRBV10-3 to TRBJ2-1; a tentative D match to TRBD2 spans 6 bases. CDR3 protein: CAISGTTDNEQFF. The bases read TGTGCCATCAGTGGGACTACAGACAATGAGCAGTTCTTC.